A single sample is the source of the 20 T cell receptor beta chains below, sequenced in a study of blood T cell repertoires in COVID-19. Sequencing used immunoSEQ multiplex PCR; TCRdb keeps in-frame clones, though not all of them. The repertoire holds approximately 440,000 clones, around 90% seen once, with around 0.64% in the top ten. The sample was PBMCs or T cells enriched from blood (not recorded which). The receptors shown here come from a woman aged 18-30 years who had recovered from COVID-19.

The rearrangement links TRBV30 to TRBJ2-2, with D perhaps matching TRBD2 (5 bases). Germline CDR1 GTSNPN, CDR2 SVGIG (reference sequence). V was cut by 5 bases and J by 6 bases, with 13 bases left in between. The CDR3 has 13 amino acids. The DNA for the CDR3 is TGTGCCTGGCGGTACGGGGTAGCCGGGGAGCTGTTTTTT. This codes for CAWRYGVAGELFF.

This clone has just one count. This chain joins TRBV3-1 (or the pseudogene TRBV3-2) and TRBJ1-5; a possible D gene is TRBD1 (6 bases). Trimming took 1 base from V and 1 from J, leaving 8 bases between them. This CDR3 contains 15 residues. Germline CDR1 reads LGHDT; CDR2 reads YNNKEL (reference sequence). The CDR3 spells CASSQGDISNQPQHF. CDR3 in DNA: TGTGCCAGCAGCCAAGGGGACATAAGCAATCAGCCCCAGCATTTT.

The chain recombines TRBV30 with TRBJ2-3, with 16 bases fitting TRBD2. The CDR3 spans 16 residues. Trimming took 3 bases from V and 4 from J; bases not matched to a gene: 4. The germline V gene encodes CDR1 GTSNPN and CDR2 SVGIG (reference sequence). The CDR3 here is CAWRGLAGGPPDTQYF. CDR3 nucleotide sequence: TGTGCCTGGAGGGGACTAGCGGGGGGGCCCCCAGATACGCAGTATTTT.

This sequence joins TRBV30 and TRBJ2-5, with 13 bases lining up with TRBD2. With 2 bases clipped from V and 4 bases from J, the junction kept 7 bases outside the gene matches. This CDR3 region has 16 residues. CDR1 is GTSNPN and CDR2 is SVGIG in the germline V gene (reference sequence). The CDR3 is CAWSPRGLAGTETQYF. For the CDR3, the DNA is TGTGCCTGGAGTCCCAGGGGACTAGCGGGGACAGAGACCCAGTACTTC.

The chain recombines TRBV4-1 with TRBJ2-7; 8 positions agree with TRBD2. The germline V gene encodes CDR1 MGHRA and CDR2 YSYEKL. V gave up 0 bases and J gave up 3 bases; unmatched junction bases: 4. CDR3 size: 15 residues. DNA for the CDR3: TGCGCCAGCAGCCAAGAGGTAGCGGGGAGCTACGAGCAGTACTTC. Protein: CASSQEVAGSYEQYF.

This clone was seen a single time. The gene calls are TRBV4-1 and TRBJ2-5, with 11 bases fitting TRBD1. Per the germline V gene, CDR1 is MGHRA and CDR2 is YSYEKL. V gave up 2 bases and J gave up 4 bases; unmatched junction bases: 6. The CDR3 totals 16 residues. Written as DNA, the CDR3 is TGCGCCAGCAGCCAATTTGGACAGGGGGCTTCAGAGACCCAGTACTTC. Translating it yields CASSQFGQGASETQYF.

This chain uses TRBV28 with TRBJ2-2, with 8 bases matching TRBD1. Germline trimming cut 5 bases from V and 2 bases from J; bases unmatched to any gene: 10. This CDR3 is built from 17 residues. Germline V gene data show CDR1 as MDHEN and CDR2 as SYDVKM. DNA of the CDR3: TGTGCCAGCAGTAGTCTTGGACAGGGTACAAACACCGGGGAGCTGTTTTTT. This sequence encodes CASSSLGQGTNTGELFF.

This sequence joins TRBV9 and TRBJ2-1; 8 nucleotides agree with TRBD1. The CDR3 is 14 residues long. V was pared by 0 bases and J by 8 bases, with 4 bases of the junction left unmatched. Germline values: CDR1 SGDLS, CDR2 YYNGEE. As DNA, the CDR3 is TGTGCCAGCAGCGTAGGGACAGGGAGCGATGAGCAGTTCTTC. It encodes CASSVGTGSDEQFF.

The chain links TRBV3-1 (or the pseudogene TRBV3-2) to TRBJ2-1; the match to TRBD2 covers 8 bases. The CDR3 sequence is 16 residues long. CDR1 LGHDT and CDR2 YNNKEL come from the germline V gene (reference sequence). J gave up 6 bases and V 5 bases, and 12 bases lay outside the gene matches. For the CDR3, the DNA is TGTGCCAGCAGCGACGACGGGGGGGCCTCAGGCAATGAGCAGTTCTTC. As protein: CASSDDGGASGNEQFF.

The CDR3 DNA is TGTGCCACCAGCCTCGGGACAGCTGGTTCACCCCTCCACTTT. Protein: CATSLGTAGSPLHF. The V gene is TRBV24-1, the J gene TRBJ1-6; 7 bases agree with TRBD1. The V gene's germline CDR1 is KGHDR and CDR2 SFDVKD. The CDR3 extends over 14 amino acids. V gave up 7 bases and J gave up 9 bases; unmatched junction bases: 8.

The V call is TRBV7-8, the J call TRBJ1-3; D remains unclear. Per the germline V gene, CDR1 is SGHVS and CDR2 is FQNEAQ. Trimming cost V 5 bases and J 4 bases, with 9 bases left between them. The CDR3 has 13 residues. The CDR3 loop is CASSQDSGNTIYF. The CDR3 DNA sequence: TGTGCCAGCAGCCAGGACTCGGGAAACACCATATATTTT.

The rearrangement joins TRBV18 to TRBJ2-1, with D hard to call. The CDR3 runs to 12 residues. Germline loops: CDR1 KGHSH, CDR2 LQKENI. The V end lost 4 bases, the J end lost 5 bases, and 6 bases lay between the germline ends. As DNA, the CDR3 is TGTGCCAGCTCACTTTCCAACAATGAGCAGTTCTTC. Amino acids: CASSLSNNEQFF.

The J gene is TRBJ2-3, the V gene TRBV5-4; TRBD1 might be the D (6 bases). The CDR3 length is 14 residues. The V gene's germline CDR1 is SGHNT and CDR2 YYREEE (reference sequence). Trimming took 6 bases from V and 6 from J, leaving 17 bases between them. The CDR3 DNA reads as TGTGCCAGCACCTCTGGGGGCGAGTTGGATACGCAGTATTTT. Its translation: CASTSGGELDTQYF. Filled out from reference TRBV5-4 and TRBJ2-3, the complete variable domain reads ETGVTQSPTHLIKTRGQQVTLRCSSQSGHNTVSWYQQALGQGPQFIFQYYREEENGRGNFPPRFSGLQFPNYSSELNVNALELDDSALYLCASTSGGELDTQYFGPGTRLTVL.

The V call is TRBV4-1, the J call TRBJ1-2, with 10 bases identical to TRBD1. Trimming took 6 bases from V and 3 from J; bases not matched to a gene: 1. The CDR3 contains 13 residues. The germline CDR1 and CDR2 sequences are MGHRA and YSYEKL. The CDR3: CASRGTGDYGYTF. As DNA, the CDR3 is TGCGCCAGCAGGGGGACAGGGGACTATGGCTACACCTTC.

The chain is built from TRBV5-1 and TRBJ2-1; 7 bases agree with TRBD2. Germline CDR1 is SGHRS and CDR2 is YFSETQ. J gave up 6 bases and V 6 bases, and 12 bases lay outside the gene matches. The length of the CDR3 is 15 residues. The CDR3 nucleotides are TGCGCCAGCACCTTAGACGGACTAGTGGGCAATGAGCAGTTCTTC. This encodes CASTLDGLVGNEQFF.

The rearrangement links TRBV19 to TRBJ1-2; D perhaps matches TRBD1 (5 bases). Germline V gene data show CDR1 as LNHDA and CDR2 as SQIVND (reference sequence). This CDR3 region has 14 residues. V lost 6 bases, J lost 5 bases, and 16 bases lay in between. In DNA form, the CDR3 reads TGTGCCAGTAGCCAAACTCCAGGGATTTATGGCTACACCTTC. Translated, it gives CASSQTPGIYGYTF. The entire variable domain, with the rest obtained from reference TRBV19 and TRBJ1-2, is as follows: DGGITQSPKYLFRKEGQNVTLSCEQNLNHDAMYWYRQDPGQGLRLIYYSQIVNDFQKGDIAEGYSVSREKKESFPLTVTSAQKNPTAFYLCASSQTPGIYGYTFGSGTRLTVV.

The chain has TRBV6-5 and TRBJ1-5; 8 bases fit TRBD1. This CDR3 region has 14 residues. After removal of 7 bases from V and 3 bases from J, the junction contained 5 bases not matched to a gene. Germline V gene lookup returns CDR1 MNHEY and CDR2 SVGAGI. The CDR3 DNA follows: TGTGCCAGCAAGCCGACAGGGGACAATCAGCCCCAGCATTTT. It is translated as CASKPTGDNQPQHF.

The genes are TRBV2 and TRBJ1-1; 8 nucleotides agree with TRBD1. CDR3 size: 19 residues. V was pared by 1 base and J by 1 base, with 14 bases of the junction left unmatched. Germline assignment: CDR1 SNHLY and CDR2 FYNNEI. The DNA of the CDR3 is TGTGCCAGCAGTGAAGTCTCAACAGGGGGTGGAGGTTGGAACACTGAAGCTTTCTTT. Translated, it gives CASSEVSTGGGGWNTEAFF.

This chain links TRBV10-3 with TRBJ2-3, with a tentative D call TRBD2 (6 bases). The V gene lost 11 bases and the J gene lost 4 bases, with 13 bases spanning the gap. The CDR3 extends over 12 amino acids. Germline CDR1 and CDR2: ENHRY and SYGVKD. The CDR3 spells CASAGRSDTQYF. The CDR3 coding sequence is TGTGCCTCCGCGGGGAGGTCAGATACGCAGTATTTT.

CDR3 amino acids: CASNSPGGNTIYF. CDR3 in DNA: TGTGCCAGCAACTCCCCCGGTGGAAACACCATATATTTT. This chain joins TRBV7-6 and TRBJ1-3; D uncertain. From germline, CDR1 is SGHVS and CDR2 FNYEAQ. Trimming pared 7 bases from V and 3 bases from J, leaving 10 bases between. The CDR3 length is 13 residues. The variable domain in full, with the rest retrieved from reference TRBV7-6 and TRBJ1-3, is GAGVSQSPRYKVTKRGQDVALRCDPISGHVSLYWYRQALGQGPEFLTYFNYEAQQDKSGLPNDRFSAERPEGSISTLTIQRTEQRDSAMYRCASNSPGGNTIYFGEGSWLTVV.